This TCR beta chain was sequenced for a study of identical twins. Study-level points and caveats: With abundant cord blood beta clonotypes, insertions were fewer; memory repertoires showed no such pattern.

From germline, CDR1 is SGHRS and CDR2 YFSETQ. CDR3 length equals 17 residues. V gave up 6 bases and J gave up 8 bases; unmatched junction bases: 16. This clonotype was recorded many times. Antigen specificity is unknown. TCRdb used MiXCR to reprocess the 5' RACE reads, holding one entry per CDR3 protein. The sample consists of 550,000 to 700,000 distinct CDR3 sequences, 9.6% of them appearing once. Only healthy Caucasians were included as donors. This sample also belongs to another study, concerning yellow fever vaccine responses in identical twins. That paper adds: Reportedly, the T cell response mounted by twins to vaccine seemed partly convergent, partly personalized.

The J gene is TRBJ2-1, the V gene TRBV5-1; 11 nucleotides align to TRBD2. The clonotype comes from a woman aged 18-29 years in good health. Sequencing input: PBMCs. For the CDR3, the DNA is TGCGCCAGCACCGACATAGTAACTAGCGGGAGTGGAGATGAGCAGTTCTTC. Translating gives CASTDIVTSGSGDEQFF.